The 22 T cell receptor beta chains given below trace back to one sample, sequenced in a study of Ad26.COV2.S vaccination and SARS-CoV-2 variants. The data were produced by immunoSEQ multiplex PCR, yet TCRdb's version contains in-frame clones alone and is incomplete. The top ten clones hold around 6.4% of a sample with 380,000 or so clones, about nine tenths of them seen once. Treatment reported: around 19 received Ad26.COV2.S at low or high dose, single or two shots; five or six received placebo; per-sample allocation not given. Sampling was performed 63 days after the first vaccine or placebo injection. The sequencing here drew on peripheral blood, taken in a trial of Ad26.COV2.S vaccine versus placebo. The receptors here all came from a person aged 18-60 years who received the Ad26.COV2.S COVID-19 vaccine or a placebo.

J is TRBJ2-2 and V is TRBV3-1 (or the pseudogene TRBV3-2); 7 nucleotides agree with TRBD2. After removal of 1 base from V and 1 base from J, the junction contained 6 bases not matched to a gene. The germline V gene has CDR1 LGHDT and CDR2 YNNKEL (reference sequence). The CDR3 is 17 amino acids. The CDR3 reads CASSQVGGRVNTGELFF. For the CDR3, the DNA is TGTGCCAGCAGCCAAGTAGGTGGGAGGGTGAACACCGGGGAGCTGTTTTTT.

The chain has TRBV10-3 and TRBJ2-7; 12 bases agree with TRBD2. The CDR3 contains 16 residues. Germline-derived CDR1 and CDR2 are ENHRY and SYGVKD. With 1 base clipped from V and 1 base from J, the junction kept 2 bases outside the gene matches. The CDR3 DNA sequence: TGTGCCATCAGTGAGTTGACTAGCGGGAGTTCCTACGAGCAGTACTTC. Protein product: CAISELTSGSSYEQYF.

The CDR3 spells CASRDRLELYEQYF. DNA for the CDR3: TGTGCCAGCCGCGACAGGTTAGAGCTTTACGAGCAGTACTTC. V usage is TRBV28 and J usage is TRBJ2-7; maybe TRBD1 (6 bases). Germline values: CDR1 MDHEN, CDR2 SYDVKM. CDR3 size: 14 residues. Trimming shortened V by 8 bases and J by 4 bases, and 18 bases separated the two germline ends.

Turning to this clone: Other DNA sequences from this sample encode an identical CDR3 as well. The chain couples TRBV13 to TRBJ2-7; D is undetermined. The CDR3 consists of 13 residues. Trimming cost V 4 bases and J 1 base, with 8 bases left between them. Germline assignment: CDR1 PRHDT and CDR2 FYEKMQ (reference sequence). CDR3 in DNA: TGTGCCAGCAGCTCCGGGTCTTCCTACGAGCAGTACTTC. Its translation is CASSSGSSYEQYF.

The chain uses TRBV12-5 and TRBJ2-5, with D perhaps matching TRBD2 (5 bases). Germline V gene sequence: CDR1 LGHNT, CDR2 FRNRAP. V lost 7 bases to trimming and J lost 4 bases, with 19 bases between them. The length of the CDR3 is 15 residues. The CDR3 DNA follows: TGTGCTAGTGCCTACATTAGCCAGAGCGGAGAGACCCAGTACTTC. This codes for CASAYISQSGETQYF.

The chain links TRBV5-4 to TRBJ2-3, with D perhaps TRBD2 (5 bases). The germline V gene encodes CDR1 SGHNT and CDR2 YYREEE (reference sequence). Deletions cut 4 bases from V and 2 bases from J, with 8 bases between. This CDR3 is 13 amino acids long. In DNA form, the CDR3 reads TGTGCCAGCAGCCCGGGGTTCACAGATACGCAGTATTTT. It is translated as CASSPGFTDTQYF.

The chain couples TRBV4-3 to TRBJ2-5; no definite D call. Trimming removed 4 bases from V and 1 base from J, with 7 bases in between. Germline V gene sequence: CDR1 LGHNA, CDR2 YSLEER. The CDR3 totals 13 residues. CDR3 sequence: CASSLSIQETQYF. The CDR3 region has the DNA TGCGCCAGCAGCCTCAGCATCCAAGAGACCCAGTACTTC.

A single count supports this clone. V usage is TRBV4-1 and J usage is TRBJ1-2, with D possibly matching TRBD1 (6 bases). Looked up from germline, CDR1 is MGHRA and CDR2 is YSYEKL. CDR3 size: 16 residues. V shed 3 bases and J shed 4 bases, with 18 bases lying between them. The CDR3, as DNA: TGCGCCAGCAGCCACGGGGACATGCGGACAGCCTATGGCTACACCTTC. Encoded protein: CASSHGDMRTAYGYTF.

V and J are TRBV7-2 and TRBJ2-3; D gene unclear. V lost 1 base, J lost 2 bases, and 10 bases lay in between. The length of the CDR3 is 15 residues. The germline V gene encodes CDR1 SGHTA and CDR2 FQGNSA. The DNA for the CDR3 is TGTGCCAGCAGCTTAGGTTCAAGGTCCACAGATACGCAGTATTTT. This encodes CASSLGSRSTDTQYF.

The CDR3 loop is CASSQDPLDQPQHF. The CDR3 DNA reads TGTGCCAGCAGCCAAGATCCCCTCGATCAGCCCCAGCATTTT. The chain couples TRBV4-2 to TRBJ1-5; no clear D. The CDR3 has 14 residues. Per the germline V gene, CDR1 is LGHNA and CDR2 is YNFKEQ. The V end lost 0 bases, the J end lost 5 bases, and 8 bases lay between the germline ends.

V usage is TRBV4-2 and J usage is TRBJ2-6; TRBD2 agrees at 7 bases. The CDR3 consists of 16 residues. The germline V gene has CDR1 LGHNA and CDR2 YNFKEQ. V was clipped by 0 bases and J by 2 bases; unmatched bases: 1. DNA of the CDR3: TGTGCCAGCAGCCAAGATGGGGGGGCTGGGGCCAACGTCCTGACTTTC. The encoded protein is CASSQDGGAGANVLTF.

A word on this clone: Germline and junction disagree at one end, which may indicate a read error. DNA of the CDR3: TGTGCCAGCAGCCAATCGAGAGAGGATACTCTCCATTTC. Translating gives CASSQSREDTLHF. The chain uses TRBV16 and TRBJ2-4; D is undetermined. CDR1 is KGHSY, CDR2 FQNENV, per germline. CDR3 length: 13 amino acids.

Here the CDR3 DNA reads TGTGCCAGCAGTTACAGCCAGGGTCCATACAATGAGCAGTTCTTC. This sequence encodes CASSYSQGPYNEQFF. V is TRBV6-5 and J is TRBJ2-1; D possibly corresponds to TRBD1 (5 bases). Germline CDR1 MNHEY, CDR2 SVGAGI. V dropped 2 bases and J dropped 4 bases, with 12 bases sitting between them. This CDR3 has 15 residues.

This clone was counted once. The chain recombines TRBV28 with TRBJ2-3; 15 positions agree with TRBD2. The CDR3 has 17 amino acids. Per the germline V gene, CDR1 is MDHEN and CDR2 is SYDVKM. Germline trimming cut 4 bases from V and 4 bases from J; bases unmatched to any gene: 6. This CDR3 reads CASSSQGLAGGADTQYF. Here the CDR3 DNA reads TGTGCCAGCAGTTCCCAGGGACTAGCGGGAGGTGCAGATACGCAGTATTTT.

The genes are TRBV7-9 and TRBJ1-3; D unclear. Per germline, CDR1 SEHNR and CDR2 FQNEAQ (reference sequence). The ends were cut back, 5 bases at V and 0 bases at J, with 8 bases in the middle. CDR3 size: 14 residues. Written as DNA, the CDR3 is TGTGCCAGCAGCGGAACAGACTCTGGAAACACCATATATTTT. Translated: CASSGTDSGNTIYF.

The chain has TRBV5-1 and TRBJ2-2; a possible D gene is TRBD1 (6 bases). The germline V gene encodes CDR1 SGHRS and CDR2 YFSETQ. The CDR3 is made up of 14 amino acids. V was trimmed by 4 bases and J by 7 bases, leaving 14 bases between them. DNA for the CDR3: TGCGCCAGCAGCACCTCAGGGGCGGGCGGGGAGCTGTTTTTT. Protein: CASSTSGAGGELFF. Using reference TRBV5-1 and TRBJ2-2 for the parts outside the CDR3, the full variable domain is KAGVTQTPRYLIKTRGQQVTLSCSPISGHRSVSWYQQTPGQGLQFLFEYFSETQRNKGNFPGRFSGRQFSNSRSEMNVSTLELGDSALYLCASSTSGAGGELFFGEGSRLTVL.

The chain uses TRBV7-9 and TRBJ1-6, with D perhaps matching TRBD1 (5 bases). Trimming stripped 5 bases from V and 10 bases from J, with 18 bases between. Germline V lookup: CDR1 SEHNR, CDR2 FQNEAQ (reference sequence). The CDR3 has 15 amino acids. CDR3 nucleotide sequence: TGTGCCAGCAGCCCTCTTGAGGCCCAGGGATCACCCCTCCACTTT. Protein: CASSPLEAQGSPLHF.

CDR3 amino acids: CASSMRGIANQPQHF. CDR3 DNA sequence: TGTGCCAGCAGTATGAGGGGGATCGCGAATCAGCCCCAGCATTTT. The chain is built from TRBV6-5 and TRBJ1-5; D perhaps matches TRBD1 (6 bases). V lost 5 bases and J lost 4, with 15 bases in between. The CDR3 loop spans 15 amino acids. Germline lookup yields CDR1 MNHEY and CDR2 SVGAGI.

The chain couples TRBV5-1 to TRBJ1-1; possibly TRBD1 for D (5 bases). The germline V gene encodes CDR1 SGHRS and CDR2 YFSETQ. The CDR3 consists of 14 residues. Trimming took 4 bases from V and 1 from J, leaving 11 bases between them. The CDR3 reads CASSGMTENTEAFF. The CDR3 DNA sequence: TGCGCCAGCAGCGGTATGACAGAGAACACTGAAGCTTTCTTT.

The table lists this clone with a count of one. The chain combines TRBV13 with TRBJ2-2; a weak D match, TRBD1 (5 bases). Between the trimmed V and J ends, which lost 0 bases and 2 bases, there was a span of 16 bases. The germline V gene encodes CDR1 PRHDT and CDR2 FYEKMQ (reference sequence). The CDR3 has 18 residues. The DNA of the CDR3 is TGTGCCAGCAGCTTAGGTTGGGTCGGTACAGGCAACACCGGGGAGCTGTTTTTT. It encodes CASSLGWVGTGNTGELFF.

J is TRBJ2-7 and V is TRBV4-1, with D unresolved. The CDR3 totals 18 residues. Germline V gene data show CDR1 as MGHRA and CDR2 as YSYEKL. Trimming left V 2 bases short and J 0 bases short, with 20 bases between. Here the CDR3 reads CASSQPRLLEGSSYEQYF. The CDR3 DNA follows: TGCGCCAGCAGCCAACCCAGACTCCTAGAAGGGTCCTCCTACGAGCAGTACTTC.

The chain carries TRBV6-5 and TRBJ2-7; the match to TRBD1 covers 9 bases. This CDR3 is built from 14 residues. Per the germline V gene, CDR1 is MNHEY and CDR2 is SVGAGI. J lost 1 base, V lost 10 bases, and 8 bases had no gene match. The CDR3 DNA is TGTGCCACCGAAACAGGGGGCGCGTCCTACGAGCAGTACTTC. Its protein product is CATETGGASYEQYF.